This passage covers 25 T cell receptor beta chains from one sample sequenced in a study of spatial heterogeneity in lung cancer. Overall study findings and caveats: Counts that tracked tumor mutation counts were those of expanded intratumoral alpha and beta TCRs.

These TCRs are of unknown antigen specificity. The sample's time point: sample taken at primary tumor resection. TCRdb fed the 5' RACE reads into MiXCR, producing one record per CDR3 protein. The sample lists more than 10,000 distinct CDR3 sequences, 4.5% to 6.5% occurring once. The material sequenced was lung tumor tissue, taken at surgery. These receptors originate from a male donor with early-stage non-small cell lung cancer.

This clonotype was seen many times. The chain recombines TRBV12-5 with TRBJ2-3; 7 positions agree with TRBD1. The V segment lost 6 bases and the J segment 2 bases; nucleotides outside the gene matches: 5. The CDR3 loop spans 14 amino acids. The V gene's germline CDR1 is LGHNT and CDR2 FRNRAP. DNA of the CDR3: TGTGCTAGTGGCCGGGACAGTCACACAGATACGCAGTATTTT. Translation: CASGRDSHTDTQYF.

The CDR3 reads CASSDEADYGYTF. DNA for the CDR3: TGTGCCAGCAGTGACGAGGCCGACTATGGCTACACCTTC. This chain links TRBV2 with TRBJ1-2; D remains unclear. The CDR3 is made up of 13 amino acids. Trimming shortened V by 3 bases and J by 3 bases, and 8 bases separated the two germline ends. From germline, CDR1 is SNHLY and CDR2 FYNNEI.

There are many counts of this clonotype. V gene TRBV20-1 combines with J gene TRBJ1-1, with a tentative D call TRBD1 (6 bases). The V end was cut by 0 bases, the J end by 1 base, with 18 bases between. CDR1 and CDR2 (germline): DFQATT, SNEGSKA (reference sequence). The CDR3 extends over 17 amino acids. The CDR3 bases are TGCAGTGCTAGAGATCGTCGAGATGGGGGGCGGAACACTGAAGCTTTCTTT. Its protein product is CSARDRRDGGRNTEAFF.

This clonotype came up many times. As DNA, the CDR3 is TGTGCCAGCAGCCAACATCGACAGATGAACACTGAAGCTTTCTTT. As protein: CASSQHRQMNTEAFF. V gene TRBV14 combines with J gene TRBJ1-1, with a weak D call TRBD1 (5 bases). CDR1 is SGHDN, CDR2 FVKESK, per germline. V lost 2 bases, J lost 0 bases, and 10 bases lay in between. This CDR3 contains 15 residues.

This clonotype occurred many times. The CDR3 is CASSERGQGGGYTF. The CDR3 DNA follows: TGTGCCAGCAGTGAAAGAGGACAGGGCGGTGGCTACACCTTC. The chain employs TRBV6-1 and TRBJ1-2; TRBD1 aligns across 8 bases. CDR1 MNHNS and CDR2 SASEGT come from the germline V gene. Trimming at V came to 2 bases and at J to 7 bases, leaving 6 bases not matched to a gene. The CDR3 has 14 amino acids.

The chain employs TRBV2 and TRBJ1-2; 7 bases line up with TRBD1. This CDR3 comprises 13 residues. V was clipped by 6 bases and J by 0 bases; unmatched bases: 1. Looked up from germline, CDR1 is SNHLY and CDR2 is FYNNEI. Written as DNA, the CDR3 is TGTGCCAGCAGCGGGACAGCTAACTATGGCTACACCTTC. It translates to CASSGTANYGYTF.

This clonotype is medium-sized (0.01 to 0.1%). The V and J genes are TRBV18 and TRBJ2-7; D uncertain. The CDR3 totals 12 residues. V lost 4 bases to trimming and J lost 5 bases, with 9 bases between them. Germline lookup yields CDR1 KGHSH and CDR2 LQKENI. The CDR3, as DNA: TGTGCCAGCTCACGCGAGAGCCACGAGCAGTACGTC. Translation gives CASSRESHEQYV.

This clonotype was picked up a small number of times. This sequence joins TRBV30 and TRBJ2-1; D unclear. From germline, CDR1 is GTSNPN and CDR2 SVGIG (reference sequence). Deletions cut 8 bases from V and 6 bases from J, with 11 bases between. This CDR3 has 11 amino acids. The CDR3 region is CAGIDGNEQFF. The CDR3 DNA sequence: TGTGCCGGGATTGACGGCAATGAGCAGTTCTTC.

The sample holds many counts of this clonotype. The chain is built from TRBV10-3 and TRBJ1-2; possibly TRBD1 for D (5 bases). The CDR3 runs to 14 residues. Germline V gene lookup returns CDR1 ENHRY and CDR2 SYGVKD. The ends were cut back, 3 bases at V and 6 bases at J, with 14 bases in the middle. CDR3 protein: CAISDGIDRNGYTF. In nucleotides, the CDR3 is TGTGCCATCAGTGACGGAATTGACAGAAATGGCTACACCTTC.

The sample holds many counts of this clonotype. This sequence joins TRBV6-2 or TRBV6-3 and TRBJ2-1; D unclear. This CDR3 has 16 residues. V was pared by 3 bases and J by 5 bases, with 17 bases between. The germline V gene has CDR1 MNHEY and CDR2 SVGEGT. CDR3 nucleotide sequence: TGTGCCAGCAGTTATGGTCTGTGGCACCAGAACAATGAGCAGTTCTTC. This sequence encodes CASSYGLWHQNNEQFF.

Ten or more counts support this clonotype. The V call is TRBV11-3, the J call TRBJ2-3; 11 nucleotides match TRBD1. The CDR3 is 18 amino acids. Germline V CDR1 and CDR2: SGHNT, YENEEA. Unmatched junction bases numbered 10, after V lost 5 bases and J lost 0 bases. CDR3 in amino acids: CASSAGTGGPLSTDTQYF. In nucleotides, the CDR3 is TGTGCCAGCAGCGCCGGGACAGGGGGGCCTCTTAGCACAGATACGCAGTATTTT. The complete variable domain, with remaining parts taken from reference TRBV11-3 and TRBJ2-3, reads EAGVVQSPRYKIIEKKQPVAFWCNPISGHNTLYWYLQNLGQGPELLIRYENEEAVDDSQLPKDRFSAERLKGVDSTLKIQPAELGDSAVYLCASSAGTGGPLSTDTQYFGPGTRLTVL.

This clonotype was observed many times. The J gene is TRBJ2-1, the V gene TRBV11-2, with D maybe TRBD2 (5 bases). The germline V gene has CDR1 SGHAT and CDR2 FQNNGV. V gave up 1 base and J gave up 10 bases, with 20 bases separating them. This CDR3 is built from 16 residues. The CDR3 loop is CASSLGYASPLGEQFF. The CDR3 nucleotides are TGTGCCAGCAGCTTAGGTTATGCTAGCCCTCTTGGGGAGCAGTTCTTC.

This clonotype was counted at least ten times. This rearrangement joins TRBV5-1 to TRBJ2-1, with a weak D call TRBD2 (6 bases). The CDR3 is 18 residues long. V shed 0 bases and J shed 2 bases, with 18 bases lying between them. Germline CDR1 SGHRS, CDR2 YFSETQ. CDR3 protein: CASSLAVNWGLTYNEQFF. The CDR3 DNA is TGCGCCAGCAGCTTGGCCGTTAACTGGGGACTGACCTACAATGAGCAGTTCTTC. Looking up the rest from reference TRBV5-1 and TRBJ2-1 gives the full variable domain: KAGVTQTPRYLIKTRGQQVTLSCSPISGHRSVSWYQQTPGQGLQFLFEYFSETQRNKGNFPGRFSGRQFSNSRSEMNVSTLELGDSALYLCASSLAVNWGLTYNEQFFGPGTRLTVL.

This clonotype was observed many times. The chain is built from TRBV10-3 and TRBJ1-3; D not certain. The CDR3 totals 17 residues. Germline V gives CDR1 ENHRY, CDR2 SYGVKD. The V gene lost 1 base and the J gene lost 0 bases, with 13 bases spanning the gap. CDR3 region: CAISEFERPVSGNTIYF. In DNA form, the CDR3 reads TGTGCCATCAGTGAGTTTGAGAGGCCAGTCTCTGGAAACACCATATATTTT.

This clonotype was seen many times. The gene calls are TRBV20-1 and TRBJ2-7, with TRBD2 as a possible D gene (5 bases). Germline assignment: CDR1 DFQATT and CDR2 SNEGSKA (reference sequence). The CDR3 contains 14 residues. Trimming pared 0 bases from V and 3 bases from J, leaving 12 bases between. This chain's CDR3 is CSARDRGADYEQYF. The DNA of the CDR3 is TGCAGTGCTAGAGATCGGGGAGCGGACTACGAGCAGTACTTC.

Many counts were recorded for this clonotype. The chain joins TRBV27 to TRBJ1-6; the D gene is possibly TRBD1 (5 bases). Germline CDR1 and CDR2: MNHEY and SMNVEV (reference sequence). CDR3 size: 16 residues. Trimming left V 7 bases short and J 7 bases short, with 20 bases between. The CDR3 sequence is CASKTGQAVGNSPLHF. In DNA form, the CDR3 reads TGTGCCAGCAAAACTGGACAAGCGGTGGGGAATTCACCCCTCCACTTT.

This clonotype is medium-sized within its sample. The rearrangement joins TRBV5-1 to TRBJ1-2, with D unclear. V was clipped by 3 bases and J by 4 bases, with 19 bases between them. This CDR3 comprises 16 residues. CDR1 and CDR2 from the germline V gene are SGHRS and YFSETQ. CDR3 bases: TGCGCCAGCAGCTCGAGAGGCCGGGGAGGTACCTATGGCTACACCTTC. Translation gives CASSSRGRGGTYGYTF.

The chain combines TRBV9 with TRBJ2-3; TRBD2 matches at 7 bases. The CDR3 is made up of 15 amino acids. CDR1 is SGDLS, CDR2 YYNGEE, per germline. The V gene end was trimmed by 4 bases and the J gene end by 2 bases; junction bases not matched to a gene: 7. The CDR3: CASSTVGGSTDTQYF. The CDR3 DNA is TGTGCCAGCAGCACAGTCGGGGGGTCCACAGATACGCAGTATTTT.

This clonotype was recorded many times. This chain joins TRBV12-3 or TRBV12-4 and TRBJ2-3; 7 nucleotides line up with TRBD2. The trim removed 2 bases at V and 3 bases at J, leaving 2 bases unmatched. The CDR3 totals 14 residues. The CDR3, as DNA: TGTGCCAGCAGTTTATTTAGCGGGACAGATACGCAGTATTTT. Translating it yields CASSLFSGTDTQYF.

This clonotype was found many times. The rearrangement joins TRBV6-6 to TRBJ1-4, with D unresolved. Trimming pared 5 bases from V and 8 bases from J, leaving 6 bases between. Germline CDR1 reads MNHNY; CDR2 reads SVGAGI (reference sequence). This CDR3 spans 11 amino acids. This CDR3 reads CASSPKEKLFF. CDR3 bases: TGTGCCAGCAGTCCGAAGGAAAAACTGTTTTTT.

The rearrangement links TRBV7-2 to TRBJ2-3, with 7 bases lining up with TRBD2. CDR3 size: 16 residues. V shed 1 base and J 3 bases; nucleotides not matched to a gene: 7. The V gene's germline CDR1 is SGHTA and CDR2 FQGNSA. CDR3 protein: CASSLVAGVGTDTQYF. CDR3 nucleotide sequence: TGTGCCAGCAGCTTAGTGGCGGGAGTAGGGACAGATACGCAGTATTTT.

Ten or more counts support this clonotype. This chain joins TRBV7-8 and TRBJ2-7; D gene ambiguous. Germline CDR1 reads SGHVS; CDR2 reads FQNEAQ. CDR3 size: 12 residues. V lost 3 bases to trimming and J lost 5 bases, with 8 bases between them. CDR3 protein: CASSFPGNEQYF. The CDR3 DNA reads as TGTGCCAGCAGCTTTCCCGGCAACGAGCAGTACTTC.

This clonotype has ten or more counts. CDR3 protein: CASSLGRGYEQYF. As DNA, the CDR3 is TGTGCCAGCAGCTTGGGCAGGGGATACGAGCAGTACTTC. V is TRBV7-3 and J is TRBJ2-7; D is possibly TRBD1 (6 bases). The V gene's germline CDR1 is SGHTA and CDR2 FQGTGA. The CDR3 runs to 13 residues. The V gene lost 3 bases and the J gene lost 4 bases, with 10 bases spanning the gap.

In its sample, this clonotype was seen many times. The chain has TRBV6-6 and TRBJ2-6; D unresolved. The CDR3 runs 16 residues. With 0 bases removed from V and 1 base from J, the gap between germline ends came to 7 bases. Germline V CDR1 and CDR2: MNHNY, SVGAGI (reference sequence). The CDR3 nucleotides read TGTGCCAGCAGTTACTCAAAGGCATCTGGGGCCAACGTCCTGACTTTC. Translating gives CASSYSKASGANVLTF.

V gene TRBV5-5 combines with J gene TRBJ2-2; perhaps TRBD1 as D (6 bases). The germline V gene encodes CDR1 SGHKS and CDR2 YYEKEE (reference sequence). Trimming removed 4 bases from V and 0 bases from J, with 13 bases in between. The CDR3 is 16 amino acids. This chain's CDR3 is CASSQTGATNTGELFF. CDR3 bases: TGTGCCAGCAGCCAGACAGGAGCTACGAACACCGGGGAGCTGTTTTTT.